This TCR beta chain is from a study of blood T cell repertoires in COVID-19. Whole-study context: The United States, Italy and Spain provided the acute and convalescent COVID-19 samples.

Assay: immunoSEQ multiplex PCR; the TCRdb copy retains only in-frame clones and omits some. Of 120,000 or so clones listed, approximately 82% are singletons. V was cut by 0 bases and J by 2 bases, with 14 bases left in between. The germline CDR1 and CDR2 sequences are SGHRS and YFSETQ. The CDR3 has 16 residues. This chain joins TRBV5-1 and TRBJ1-2, with D perhaps TRBD1 (6 bases). Sample: peripheral blood. The sequence was collected from a woman in her 50s with acute or convalescent COVID-19. In DNA form, the CDR3 reads TGCGCCAGCAGCTTGGGTCTTCGGGACACGAACTATGGCTACACCTTC. This translates into CASSLGLRDTNYGYTF.